This T cell receptor (beta chain) came from a study of Graves' ophthalmopathy and Graves' hyperthyroidism. Findings and limits, study-wide: Clonotypes were expanded in thyroid at above 0.001 frequency, and most also appeared in blood.

Germline V gives CDR1 DFQATT, CDR2 SNEGSKA (reference sequence). Trimming took 0 bases from V and 8 from J, leaving 19 bases between them. The CDR3 has 15 amino acids. Patients with other autoimmune diseases, uncontrolled infections, pregnancy or lactation were excluded. There are a few counts of this clonotype. Antigen unknown. RNA transcripts were the source from which TCR beta CDR3 regions were amplified. The first-round RT-PCR employed HTBI primers together with the Qiagen OneStep RT-PCR kit. A multiplex PCR was then performed as the second round. TCRdb called the multiplex PCR reads again in MiXCR, with one record for every CDR3 protein. The table has around 1,000,000 distinct CDR3 sequences, around a third seen once; the top ten hold around 10%.

The specimen sequenced was peripheral blood or thyroid tissue (not recorded which). The TCR originated in an adult man with Graves' hyperthyroidism. This rearrangement joins TRBV20-1 to TRBJ1-2, with D tentatively TRBD1 (6 bases). CDR3 residues: CSAREATPRRGGYTF. The CDR3 nucleotides are TGCAGTGCTAGAGAAGCGACCCCGCGCAGGGGCGGCTACACCTTC.